The entry below describes one TCR beta chain. These data originate in a study of blood T cell repertoires in COVID-19. Study in general: COVID-19 samples from acute and convalescent phases originated in the United States, Italy and Spain.

In the study's own analysis: Amplification of reference gene primers was used by the study to estimate nucleated cell counts. TCRdb's copy holds only in-frame clones and misses some; the assay was immunoSEQ multiplex PCR. The V and J calls and the clone size are those of that table, but D and trimming were determined from the DNA. The sample holds approximately 500,000 clones; around nine tenths are singletons and the top ten take over 1.5%. The ends lost 6 bases at V and 6 bases at J; junction bases unmatched: 9. Germline V lookup: CDR1 LNHDA, CDR2 SQIVND (reference sequence). The CDR3 totals 14 residues.

The source of this sequence is a woman between 40 and 55 years old who had recovered from COVID-19. The J gene is TRBJ2-7, the V gene TRBV19; 9 bases are a match to TRBD1. Input material: PBMCs or T cells enriched from blood (not recorded which). The CDR3 region has the DNA TGTGCCAGTAGAGGGACAGGGCGATTCGGCGAGCAGTACTTC. Translation: CASRGTGRFGEQYF.